This note documents a single T cell receptor beta chain sequence. As yet, its antigen is unknown. Per the germline V gene, CDR1 is LGHNA and CDR2 is YSLEER. V gave up 4 bases and J gave up 5 bases, with 18 bases separating them. The CDR3 has 15 residues. Some clones are missing from TCRdb's copy, which holds only in-frame ones; the method was immunoSEQ multiplex PCR. This table holds some 96,000 clones, about 91% found once. This sample is drawn from a study of OX40 agonist ivuxolimab in advanced cancers. Study in general: While on treatment, patients had intravenous ivuxolimab at 0.01 to 10 mg/kg every 2 weeks. Participants, approximately 80% male, averaged around 60 years of age, ranging from roughly 23 to 80.

Findings and caveats of the study: Among the nonresponders, some also had low normalized T-cell clonal expansion. No antigen was identified for the clonally expanded peripheral T cells.

Material: CD4+ or CD8+ T cells sorted from blood, obtained in a trial of the OX40 agonist ivuxolimab. The sequence was collected from an adult with an advanced solid tumor such as melanoma, head and neck, liver or kidney cancer. The chain has TRBV4-3 and TRBJ2-7, with D perhaps TRBD1 or TRBD2 (5 bases each). CDR3 sequence: CASSRLGTPANEQYF. The CDR3 nucleotides read TGCGCCAGCAGCCGCCTCGGGACGCCTGCGAACGAGCAGTACTTC.